This TCR beta chain was obtained from a study of molecular identifiers for immune sequencing clone quantification. General observations from the study: Clonotypes surpassing 20 RNA copies contained over 97% of effector molecules, versus under 1% in naive cells.

In germline, CDR1 is MGHRA, CDR2 YSYEKL. V lost 0 bases and J lost 8, with 8 bases in between. CDR3 length: 14 residues. Both previously described methods and listed TCR primers were employed to make bulk TCR libraries. MiXCR was run by TCRdb on the PCR reads, yielding one entry per CDR3 protein. The repertoire holds approximately 54,000 distinct CDR3 sequences, with approximately 26% as singletons. Investigators produced naive CD8 libraries from approximately 20,000 to 1,000,000 sorted cells, drawing on 10%, 30% or 50% RNA. Sorting selected naive CD8 T cells with a CD8+CD4-CCR7+CD45RA+ phenotype. This clonotype turned up a few times. Antigen specificity is unknown.

The clonotype originates from a human donor in good health. Some libraries in this study had Jurkat cell RNA spiked in. The sample taken for sequencing was naive CD8+ T cells from blood, with Jurkat cell RNA spiked in. Noted subset: FACS-sorted CD8+CD4-CCR7+CD45RA+ naive T cells. The chain is built from TRBV4-1 and TRBJ1-6, with D unclear. CDR3 DNA sequence: TGCGCCAGCAGCCAAGATCGGTCCTATTCACCCCTCCACTTT. As protein: CASSQDRSYSPLHF.